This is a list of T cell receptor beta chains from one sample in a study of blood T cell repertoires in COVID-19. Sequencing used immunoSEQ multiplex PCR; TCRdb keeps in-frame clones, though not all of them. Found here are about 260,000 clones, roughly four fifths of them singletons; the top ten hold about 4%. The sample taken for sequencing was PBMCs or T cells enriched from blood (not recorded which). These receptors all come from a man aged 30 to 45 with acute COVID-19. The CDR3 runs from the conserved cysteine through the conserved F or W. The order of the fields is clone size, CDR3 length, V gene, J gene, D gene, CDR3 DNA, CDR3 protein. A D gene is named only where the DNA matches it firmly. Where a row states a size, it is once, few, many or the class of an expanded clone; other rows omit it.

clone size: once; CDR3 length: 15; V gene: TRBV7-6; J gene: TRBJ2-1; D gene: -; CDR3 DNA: TGTGCCAGCAGCCTAGGAGGGCCTAACTACAATGAGCAGTTCTTC; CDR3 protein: CASSLGGPNYNEQFF
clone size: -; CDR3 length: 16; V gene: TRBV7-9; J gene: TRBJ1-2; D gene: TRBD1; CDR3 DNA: TGTGCCAGCAGCTCGGGACAGGGTACAGCTAACTATGGCTACACCTTC; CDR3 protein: CASSSGQGTANYGYTF
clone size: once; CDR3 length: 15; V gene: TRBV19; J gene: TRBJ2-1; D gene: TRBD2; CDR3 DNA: TGTGCCAGTATGCAACTAGCGGGGGGGTACAATGAGCAGTTCTTC; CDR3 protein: CASMQLAGGYNEQFF
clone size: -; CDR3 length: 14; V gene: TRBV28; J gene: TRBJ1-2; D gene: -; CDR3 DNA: TGTGCCAGCAGGGCCATGAACGCCCTCCCGGGCTACACCTTC; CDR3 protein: CASRAMNALPGYTF
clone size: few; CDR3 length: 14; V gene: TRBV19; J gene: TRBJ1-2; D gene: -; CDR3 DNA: TGTGCCAGTAGTATAGAAGCCAATAGTGAAGGCTACACCTTC; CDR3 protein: CASSIEANSEGYTF
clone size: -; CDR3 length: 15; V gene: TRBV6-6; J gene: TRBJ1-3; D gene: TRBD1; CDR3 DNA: TGTGCCAGCAGCGCTACAGGGGTTGCGAGAAACACCATATATTTT; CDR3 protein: CASSATGVARNTIYF
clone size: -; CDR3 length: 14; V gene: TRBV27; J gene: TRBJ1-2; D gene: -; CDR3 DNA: TGTGCCAGCAGTCTAGTTGGGACAACTACTGGCTACACCTTC; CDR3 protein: CASSLVGTTTGYTF
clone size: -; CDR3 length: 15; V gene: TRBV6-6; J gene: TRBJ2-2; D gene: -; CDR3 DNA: TGTGCCAGCAGTCCGAGGGATAGCGGAGGCGGGGAGCTGTTTTTT; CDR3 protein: CASSPRDSGGGELFF
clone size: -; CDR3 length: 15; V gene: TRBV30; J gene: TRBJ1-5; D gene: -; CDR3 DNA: TGTGCCTGGTCCTTATCCCCTTGGACGGGACAGCCCCAGCATTTT; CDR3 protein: CAWSLSPWTGQPQHF
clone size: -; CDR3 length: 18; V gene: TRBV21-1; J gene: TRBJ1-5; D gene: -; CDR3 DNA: TGTGCCAGCAGCAGAAGACAGGGACTGTCGGCGGGCAATCAGCCCCAGCATTTT; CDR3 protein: CASSRRQGLSAGNQPQHF
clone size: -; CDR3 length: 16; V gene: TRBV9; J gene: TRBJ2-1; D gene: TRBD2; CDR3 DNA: TGTGCCAGCAGCGTCAGGTCCGGGACTAGCGTCTATGAGCAGTTCTTC; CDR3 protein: CASSVRSGTSVYEQFF
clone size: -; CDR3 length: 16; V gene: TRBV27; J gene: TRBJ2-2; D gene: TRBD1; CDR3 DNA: TGTGCCAGCAGAACTCCGGGACAGGGTGACACCGGGGAGCTGTTTTTT; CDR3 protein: CASRTPGQGDTGELFF
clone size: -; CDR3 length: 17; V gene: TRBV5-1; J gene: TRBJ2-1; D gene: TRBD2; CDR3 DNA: TGTGCCAGCAGCCAACTTGGGCTAGCGGGAGGGTCTAATGAGCAGTTCTTC; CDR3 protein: CASSQLGLAGGSNEQFF
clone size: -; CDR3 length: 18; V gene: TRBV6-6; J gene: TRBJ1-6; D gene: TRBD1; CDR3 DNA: TGTGCCAGCAGTCGGGACAGGCGTCCTCGCTCCTATAATTCACCCCTCCACTTT; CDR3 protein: CASSRDRRPRSYNSPLHF
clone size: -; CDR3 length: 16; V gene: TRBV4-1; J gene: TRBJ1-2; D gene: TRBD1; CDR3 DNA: TGCGCCAGCAGCCAAGTGGGGACAGGAGATAACTATGGCTACACCTTC; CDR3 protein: CASSQVGTGDNYGYTF
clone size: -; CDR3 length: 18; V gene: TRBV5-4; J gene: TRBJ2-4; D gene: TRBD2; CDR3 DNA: TGTGCCAGCAGCTTGGCGGGACTAGCGGGGGGGTCCCAAAACATTCAGTACTTC; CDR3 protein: CASSLAGLAGGSQNIQYF
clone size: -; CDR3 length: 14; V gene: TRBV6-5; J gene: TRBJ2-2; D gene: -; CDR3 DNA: TGTGCCAGCAGTTTCAAAACTAATGTAGGGGAGCTGTTTTTT; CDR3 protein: CASSFKTNVGELFF
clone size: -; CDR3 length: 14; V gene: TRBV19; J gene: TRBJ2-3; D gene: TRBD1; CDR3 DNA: TGTGCCAGTAGCGACCGAGGACAGGCTGTTACGCAGTATTTT; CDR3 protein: CASSDRGQAVTQYF
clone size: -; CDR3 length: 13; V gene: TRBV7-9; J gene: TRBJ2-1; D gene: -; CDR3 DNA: TGTGCCAGCAGCCTTCAGGGGTTTGGTGAGCAGTTCTTC; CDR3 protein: CASSLQGFGEQFF
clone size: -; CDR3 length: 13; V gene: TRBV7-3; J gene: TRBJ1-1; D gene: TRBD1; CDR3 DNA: TGTGCCAGCAGCTCCACCCCGGACAGGAAAGCTTTCTTT; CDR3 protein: CASSSTPDRKAFF
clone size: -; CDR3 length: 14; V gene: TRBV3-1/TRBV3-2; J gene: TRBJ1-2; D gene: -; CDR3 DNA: TGTGCCAGCAGCCACTTCCCAGGGCCGGATGGCTACACCTTC; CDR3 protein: CASSHFPGPDGYTF
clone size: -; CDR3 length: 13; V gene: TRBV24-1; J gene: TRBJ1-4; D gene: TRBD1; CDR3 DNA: TGTGCCACCAAGGACAGGGGATCTGAAAAACTGTTTTTT; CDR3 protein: CATKDRGSEKLFF
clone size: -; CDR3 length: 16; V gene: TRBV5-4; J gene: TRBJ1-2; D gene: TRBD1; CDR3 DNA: TGTGCCAGCAGCTTGGGGACAGGGGCTGGGTCCTATGGCTACACCTTC; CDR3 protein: CASSLGTGAGSYGYTF
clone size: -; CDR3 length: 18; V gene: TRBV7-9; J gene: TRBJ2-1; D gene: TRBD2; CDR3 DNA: TGTGCCAGCAGCTCCCTCTTGGGTAGCGGGAGAGTCTACAATGAGCAGTTCTTC; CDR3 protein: CASSSLLGSGRVYNEQFF
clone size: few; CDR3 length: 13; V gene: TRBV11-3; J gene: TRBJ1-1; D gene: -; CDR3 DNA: TGTGCCAGCAGCTTACGAGGAGGTACTGAAGCTTTCTTT; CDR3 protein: CASSLRGGTEAFF
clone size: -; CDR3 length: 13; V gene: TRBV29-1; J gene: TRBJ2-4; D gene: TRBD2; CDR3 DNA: TGCTGTGTTAGCGGGAGTCTGGGGAACATTCAGTACTTC; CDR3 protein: CCVSGSLGNIQYF
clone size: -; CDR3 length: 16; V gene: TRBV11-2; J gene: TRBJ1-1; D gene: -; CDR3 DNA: TGTGCCAGCAGCCGTACTAATACAAGGGGTGACACTGAAGCTTTCTTT; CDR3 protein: CASSRTNTRGDTEAFF
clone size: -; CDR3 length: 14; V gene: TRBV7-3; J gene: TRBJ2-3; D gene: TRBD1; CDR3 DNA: TGTGCCAGCAGCCCGCAGGGGGCAACAGATACGCAGTATTTT; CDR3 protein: CASSPQGATDTQYF
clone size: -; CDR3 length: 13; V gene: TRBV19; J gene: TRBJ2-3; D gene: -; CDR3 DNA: TGTGCCAGTAGTAACAGAAGCACAGATACGCAGTATTTT; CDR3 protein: CASSNRSTDTQYF
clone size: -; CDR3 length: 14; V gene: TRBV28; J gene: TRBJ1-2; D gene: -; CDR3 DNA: TGTGCCAGCAGGTATTCGGGGGTTGAGTTTGGCTACACCTTC; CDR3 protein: CASRYSGVEFGYTF
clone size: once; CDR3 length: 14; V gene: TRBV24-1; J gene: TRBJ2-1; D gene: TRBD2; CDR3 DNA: TGTGCCACCAGCCTCGGGGGGGCAAGGAATGAGCAGTTCTTC; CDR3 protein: CATSLGGARNEQFF
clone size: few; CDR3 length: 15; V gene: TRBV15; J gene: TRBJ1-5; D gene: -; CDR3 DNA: TGTGCCACCAGCAGAGCCTTAGAAAGCAATCAGCCCCAGCATTTT; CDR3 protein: CATSRALESNQPQHF
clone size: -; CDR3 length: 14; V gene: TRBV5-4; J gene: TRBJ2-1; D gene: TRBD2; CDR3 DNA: TGTGCCAGCAGCGCGGGGGGGCGGGTGGATGAGCAGTTCTTC; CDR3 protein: CASSAGGRVDEQFF
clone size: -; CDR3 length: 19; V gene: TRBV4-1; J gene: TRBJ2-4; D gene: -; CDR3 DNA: TGCGCCAGCAGCCAAGAAAGAGGACAGAGTCGTCTAGCCAAAAACATTCAGTACTTC; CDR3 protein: CASSQERGQSRLAKNIQYF
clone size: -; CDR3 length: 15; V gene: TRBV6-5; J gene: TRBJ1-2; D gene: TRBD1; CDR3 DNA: TGTGCCAGCAGTTACTCGGGACAGGGAGCTGGTGGCTACACCTTC; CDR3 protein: CASSYSGQGAGGYTF
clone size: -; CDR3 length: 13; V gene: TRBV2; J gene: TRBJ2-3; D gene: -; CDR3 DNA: TGTGCCAGCATAGGGGCAGCTAGAGATACGCAGTATTTT; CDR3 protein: CASIGAARDTQYF
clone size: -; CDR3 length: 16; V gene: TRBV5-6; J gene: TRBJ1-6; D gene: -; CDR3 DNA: TGTGCCAGCAGCTTTATGGGGGCTACCTATAATTCACCCCTCCACTTT; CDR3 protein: CASSFMGATYNSPLHF
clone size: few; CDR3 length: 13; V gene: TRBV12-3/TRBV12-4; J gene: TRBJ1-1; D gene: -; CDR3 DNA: TGTGCCAGCAGTCTCAGTCCGAACACTGAAGCTTTCTTT; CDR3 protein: CASSLSPNTEAFF
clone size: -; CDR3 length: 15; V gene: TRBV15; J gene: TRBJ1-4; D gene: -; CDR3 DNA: TGTGCCACCAATAGGGAAAGGGGAGGTAATGAAAAACTGTTTTTT; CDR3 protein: CATNRERGGNEKLFF
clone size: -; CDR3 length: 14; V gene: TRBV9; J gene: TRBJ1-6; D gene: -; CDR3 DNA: TGTGCCAGCAGCATATTACAGGGTAATTCACCCCTCCACTTT; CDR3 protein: CASSILQGNSPLHF
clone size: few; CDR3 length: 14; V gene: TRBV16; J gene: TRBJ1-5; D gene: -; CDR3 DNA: TGTGCCAGCAGCCATCAGGGGCAAAATCAGCCCCAGCATTTT; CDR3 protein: CASSHQGQNQPQHF
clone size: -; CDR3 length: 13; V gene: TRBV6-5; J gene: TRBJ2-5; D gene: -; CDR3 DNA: TGTGCCAGCAGTCGGGGGAACCAAGAGACCCAGTACTTC; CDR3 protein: CASSRGNQETQYF
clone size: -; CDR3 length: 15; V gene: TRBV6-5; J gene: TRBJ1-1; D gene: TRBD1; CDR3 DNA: TGTGCCAGCAGTTCAACGCACAGGGGGAACACTGAAGCTTTCTTT; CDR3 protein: CASSSTHRGNTEAFF
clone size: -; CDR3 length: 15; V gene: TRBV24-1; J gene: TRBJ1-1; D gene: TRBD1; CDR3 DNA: TGTGCCACCAGTGACCGGACAGGGGCGAACACTGAAGCTTTCTTT; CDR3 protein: CATSDRTGANTEAFF
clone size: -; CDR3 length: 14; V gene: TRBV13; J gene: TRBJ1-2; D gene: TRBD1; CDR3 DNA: TGTGCCAGCAGCGTCCTACAGGGGGACTATGGCTACACCTTC; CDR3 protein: CASSVLQGDYGYTF
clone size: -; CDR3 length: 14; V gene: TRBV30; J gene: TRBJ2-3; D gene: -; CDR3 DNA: TGTGCCTGGAGTGCGGGGTCGACCACAGATACGCAGTATTTT; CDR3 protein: CAWSAGSTTDTQYF
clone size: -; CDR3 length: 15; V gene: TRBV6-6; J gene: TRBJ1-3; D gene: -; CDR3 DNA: TGTGCCAGCATGGCAGGCTCCTACTCTGGAAACACCATATATTTT; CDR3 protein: CASMAGSYSGNTIYF
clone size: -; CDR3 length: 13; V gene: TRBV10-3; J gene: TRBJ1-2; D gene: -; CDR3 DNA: TGTGCCATCAAGGACAACTCTAACTATGGCTACACCTTC; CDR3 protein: CAIKDNSNYGYTF
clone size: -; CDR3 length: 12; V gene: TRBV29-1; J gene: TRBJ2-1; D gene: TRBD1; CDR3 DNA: TGCAGCGTTGACTCGGACCGGGACAGGGTGTTCTTC; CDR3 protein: CSVDSDRDRVFF
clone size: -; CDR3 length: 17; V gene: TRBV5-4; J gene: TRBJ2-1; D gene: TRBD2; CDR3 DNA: TGTGCCAGCAGCTTGGTACTAGCGGGGGGCTCCGAGGGGGAGCAGTTCTTC; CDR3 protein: CASSLVLAGGSEGEQFF
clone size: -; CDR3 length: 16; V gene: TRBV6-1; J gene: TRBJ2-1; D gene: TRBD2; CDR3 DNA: TGTGCCAGCAGTGAAGCCTCGTCGGGGGGGCTTGCTGAGCAGTTCTTC; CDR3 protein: CASSEASSGGLAEQFF
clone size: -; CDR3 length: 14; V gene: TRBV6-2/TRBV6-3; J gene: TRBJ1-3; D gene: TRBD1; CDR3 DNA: TGTGCCAGCAGTTCCGGGACAGGAAATCTCTCCATATATTTT; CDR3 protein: CASSSGTGNLSIYF
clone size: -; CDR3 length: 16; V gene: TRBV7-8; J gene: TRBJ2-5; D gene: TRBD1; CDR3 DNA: TGTGCCAGCAGCCCAGGACAGGGCATACGCCAAGAGACCCAGTACTTC; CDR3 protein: CASSPGQGIRQETQYF
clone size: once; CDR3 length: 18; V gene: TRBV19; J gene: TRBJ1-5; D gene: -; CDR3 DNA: TGTGCCAGTAGTAAACACCGGGAGGCTCTAAATAGCAATCAGCCCCAGCATTTT; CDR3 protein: CASSKHREALNSNQPQHF